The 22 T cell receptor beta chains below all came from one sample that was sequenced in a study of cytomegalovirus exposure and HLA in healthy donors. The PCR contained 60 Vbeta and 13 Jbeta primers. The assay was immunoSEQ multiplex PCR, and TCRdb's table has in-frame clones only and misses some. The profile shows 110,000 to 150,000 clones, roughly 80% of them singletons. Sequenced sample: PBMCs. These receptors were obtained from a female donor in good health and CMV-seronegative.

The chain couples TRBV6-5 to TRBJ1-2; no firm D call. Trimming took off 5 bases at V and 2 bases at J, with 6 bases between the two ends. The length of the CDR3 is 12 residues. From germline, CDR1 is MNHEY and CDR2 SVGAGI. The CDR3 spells CASSPVNYGYTF. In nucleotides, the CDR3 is TGTGCCAGCAGTCCGGTGAACTATGGCTACACCTTC.

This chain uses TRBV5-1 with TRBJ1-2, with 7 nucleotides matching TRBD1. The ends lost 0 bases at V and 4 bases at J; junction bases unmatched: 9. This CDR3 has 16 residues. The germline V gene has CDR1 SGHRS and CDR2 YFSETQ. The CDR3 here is CASSLDGPDRVYGYTF. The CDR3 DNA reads TGCGCCAGCAGCTTGGATGGGCCCGACAGGGTCTATGGCTACACCTTC.

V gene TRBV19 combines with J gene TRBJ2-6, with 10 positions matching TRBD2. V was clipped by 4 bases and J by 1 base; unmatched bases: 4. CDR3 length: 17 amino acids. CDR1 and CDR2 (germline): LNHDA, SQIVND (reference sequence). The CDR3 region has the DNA TGTGCCAGTAGTACAAGTAGCGGGAGGTCTGGGGCCAACGTCCTGACTTTC. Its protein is CASSTSSGRSGANVLTF.

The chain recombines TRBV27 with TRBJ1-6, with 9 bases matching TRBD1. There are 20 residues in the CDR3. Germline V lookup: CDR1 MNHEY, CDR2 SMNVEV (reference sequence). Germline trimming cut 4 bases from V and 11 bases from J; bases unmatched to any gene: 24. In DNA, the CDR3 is TGTGCCAGCAGTTCCATTATCCCATTTCGGGGACAGGGAATCTTTCCACCCCTCCACTTT. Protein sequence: CASSSIIPFRGQGIFPPLHF.

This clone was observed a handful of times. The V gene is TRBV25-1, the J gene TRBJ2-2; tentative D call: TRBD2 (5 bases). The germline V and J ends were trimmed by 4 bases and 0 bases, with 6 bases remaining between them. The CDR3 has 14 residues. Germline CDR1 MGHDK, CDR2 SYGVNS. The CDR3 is CASSVGTNTGELFF. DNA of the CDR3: TGTGCCAGCAGTGTCGGGACGAACACCGGGGAGCTGTTTTTT.

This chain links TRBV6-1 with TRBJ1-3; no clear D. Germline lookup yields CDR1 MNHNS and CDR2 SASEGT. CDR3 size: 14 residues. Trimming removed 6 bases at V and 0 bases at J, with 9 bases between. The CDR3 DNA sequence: TGTGCCAGCAGAACCGCGAGCTCTGGAAACACCATATATTTT. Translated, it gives CASRTASSGNTIYF.

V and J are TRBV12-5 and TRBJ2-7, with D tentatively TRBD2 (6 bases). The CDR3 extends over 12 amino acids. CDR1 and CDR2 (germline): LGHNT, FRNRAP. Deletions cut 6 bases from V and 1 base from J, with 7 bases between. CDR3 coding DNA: TGTGCTAGTGGCCGGGAGTCCTACGAGCAGTACTTC. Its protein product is CASGRESYEQYF.

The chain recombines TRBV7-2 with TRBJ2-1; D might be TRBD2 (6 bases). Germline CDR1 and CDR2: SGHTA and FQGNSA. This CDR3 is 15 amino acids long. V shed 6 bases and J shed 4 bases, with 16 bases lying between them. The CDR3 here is CASSPVAGTYNEQFF. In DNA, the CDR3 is TGTGCCAGCAGTCCCGTGGCAGGGACTTACAATGAGCAGTTCTTC.

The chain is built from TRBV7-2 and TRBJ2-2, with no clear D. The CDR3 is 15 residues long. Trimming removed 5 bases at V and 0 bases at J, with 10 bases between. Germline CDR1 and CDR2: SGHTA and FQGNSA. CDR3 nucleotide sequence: TGTGCCAGCAGCGGTTACTCTGCGAACACCGGGGAGCTGTTTTTT. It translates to CASSGYSANTGELFF.

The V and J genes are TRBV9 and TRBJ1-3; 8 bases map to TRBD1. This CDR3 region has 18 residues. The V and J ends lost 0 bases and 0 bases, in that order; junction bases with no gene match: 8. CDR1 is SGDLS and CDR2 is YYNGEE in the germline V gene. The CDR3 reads CASSVALWTGSSGNTIYF. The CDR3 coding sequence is TGTGCCAGCAGCGTAGCCCTTTGGACAGGGAGCTCTGGAAACACCATATATTTT.

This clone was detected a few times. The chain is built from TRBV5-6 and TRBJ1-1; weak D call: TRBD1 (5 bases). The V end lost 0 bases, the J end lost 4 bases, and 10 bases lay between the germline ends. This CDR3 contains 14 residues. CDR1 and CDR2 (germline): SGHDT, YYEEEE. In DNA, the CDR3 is TGTGCCAGCAGCTTGGGGGGGGGTTTCACTGAAGCTTTCTTT. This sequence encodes CASSLGGGFTEAFF.

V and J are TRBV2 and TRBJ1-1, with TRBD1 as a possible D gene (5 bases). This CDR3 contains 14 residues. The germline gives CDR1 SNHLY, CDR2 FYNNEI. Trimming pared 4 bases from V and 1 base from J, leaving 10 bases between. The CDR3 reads CASSAGRGNTEAFF. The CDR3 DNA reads TGTGCCAGCAGTGCGGGGAGGGGGAACACTGAAGCTTTCTTT.

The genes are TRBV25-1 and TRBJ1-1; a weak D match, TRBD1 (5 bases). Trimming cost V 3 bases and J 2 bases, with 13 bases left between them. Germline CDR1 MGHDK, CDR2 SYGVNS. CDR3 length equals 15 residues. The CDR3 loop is CASSEGHQYNTEAFF. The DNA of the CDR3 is TGTGCCAGCAGTGAGGGGCATCAATATAACACTGAAGCTTTCTTT.

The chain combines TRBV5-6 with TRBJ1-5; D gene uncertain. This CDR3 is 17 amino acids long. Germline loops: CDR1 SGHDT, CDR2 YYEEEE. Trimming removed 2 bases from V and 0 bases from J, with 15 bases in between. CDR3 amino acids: CASSLLHETYSNQPQHF. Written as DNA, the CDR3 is TGTGCCAGCAGCTTACTACACGAAACTTATAGCAATCAGCCCCAGCATTTT.

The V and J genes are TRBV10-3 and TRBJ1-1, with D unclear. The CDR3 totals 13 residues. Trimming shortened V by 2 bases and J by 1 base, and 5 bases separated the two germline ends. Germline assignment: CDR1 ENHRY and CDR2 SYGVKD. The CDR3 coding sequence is TGTGCCATCAGTGAGCTCAGGAACACTGAAGCTTTCTTT. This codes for CAISELRNTEAFF.

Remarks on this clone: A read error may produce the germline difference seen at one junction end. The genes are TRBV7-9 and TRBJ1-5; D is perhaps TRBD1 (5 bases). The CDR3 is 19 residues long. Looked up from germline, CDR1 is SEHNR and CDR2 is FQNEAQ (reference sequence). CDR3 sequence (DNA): TGTGCCAGCAGCTTAGTGGACGTTCGAAAGGGACTCCGTGATCAGCTCCAGCATTTT. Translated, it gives CASSLVDVRKGLRDQLQHF.

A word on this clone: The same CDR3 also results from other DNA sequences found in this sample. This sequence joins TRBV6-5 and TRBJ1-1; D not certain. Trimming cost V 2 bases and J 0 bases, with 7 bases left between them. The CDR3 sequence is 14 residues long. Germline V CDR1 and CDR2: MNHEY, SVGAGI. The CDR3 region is CASSYAGMNTEAFF. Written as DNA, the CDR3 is TGTGCCAGCAGTTACGCAGGAATGAACACTGAAGCTTTCTTT.

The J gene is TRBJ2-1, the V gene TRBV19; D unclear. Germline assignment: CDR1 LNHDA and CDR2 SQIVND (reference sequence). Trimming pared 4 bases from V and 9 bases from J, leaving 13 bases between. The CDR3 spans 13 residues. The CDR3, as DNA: TGTGCCAGTAGTACGGAGCAGTTCGGTGAGCAGTTCTTC. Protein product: CASSTEQFGEQFF.

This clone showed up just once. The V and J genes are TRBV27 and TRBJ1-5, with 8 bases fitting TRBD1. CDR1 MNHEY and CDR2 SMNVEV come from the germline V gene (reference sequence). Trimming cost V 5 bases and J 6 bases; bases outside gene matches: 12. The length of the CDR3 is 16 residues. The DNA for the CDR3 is TGTGCCAGCAGTCCGTTTCTTGACAGGGGAGGTCAGCCCCAGCATTTT. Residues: CASSPFLDRGGQPQHF.

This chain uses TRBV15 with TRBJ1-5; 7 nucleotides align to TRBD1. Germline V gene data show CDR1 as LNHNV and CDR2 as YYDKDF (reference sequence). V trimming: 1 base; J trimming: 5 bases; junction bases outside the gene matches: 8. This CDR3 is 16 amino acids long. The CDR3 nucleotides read TGTGCCACCAGCAGAGTAAGAGGGGGCGAGTATCAGCCCCAGCATTTT. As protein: CATSRVRGGEYQPQHF.

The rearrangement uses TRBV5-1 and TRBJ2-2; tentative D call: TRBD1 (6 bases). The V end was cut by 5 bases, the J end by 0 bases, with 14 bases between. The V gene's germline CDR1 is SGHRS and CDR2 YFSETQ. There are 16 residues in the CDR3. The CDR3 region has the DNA TGCGCCAGCAGGCTCCTTAGGGACACGAACACCGGGGAGCTGTTTTTT. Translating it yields CASRLLRDTNTGELFF.

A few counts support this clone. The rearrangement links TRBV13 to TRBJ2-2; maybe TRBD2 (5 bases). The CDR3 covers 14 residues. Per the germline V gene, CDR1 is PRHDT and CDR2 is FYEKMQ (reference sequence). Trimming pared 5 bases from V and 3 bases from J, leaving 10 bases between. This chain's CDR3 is CASSHMGDTGELFF. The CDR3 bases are TGTGCCAGCAGCCATATGGGAGACACCGGGGAGCTGTTTTTT. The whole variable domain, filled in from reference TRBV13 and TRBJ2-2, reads AAGVIQSPRHLIKEKRETATLKCYPIPRHDTVYWYQQGPGQDPQFLISFYEKMQSDKGSIPDRFSAQQFSDYHSELNMSSLELGDSALYFCASSHMGDTGELFFGEGSRLTVL.